The source of this TCR beta chain is a study of blood T cells in healthy people across ages. In the study overall: There was about one barcoded beta molecule captured by template switching per two T cells.

Using a J-beta primer mix together with a sample-barcoded 5' primer, a second PCR was run for about 6 to 11 cycles. TCRdb used MiXCR to reprocess the 5' RACE reads, holding one entry per CDR3 protein. This sample has roughly 700,000 distinct CDR3 sequences, with approximately 50% found just once. The CDR3 sequence is 14 residues long. Germline loops: CDR1 DFQATT, CDR2 SNEGSKA (reference sequence). Healthy Caucasian individuals from Russia aged 6 to 90 served as donors. Input material: blood. The origin of this receptor is a woman aged 60-75 years in good health. This sequence joins TRBV20-1 and TRBJ2-2; 9 bases are a match to TRBD2. In DNA form, the CDR3 reads TGCAGCTCTTTAGCGGGAGAACTCACCGGGGAGCTGTTTTTT. It specifies CSSLAGELTGELFF.